This entry features one T cell receptor beta chain sequence. This entry belongs to a study of cytomegalovirus exposure and HLA in healthy donors. For the study at large: In an early release, HLA-typed donors contributed 90 million or so unique TCR sequences.

PCR involved 60 Vbeta and 13 Jbeta primers. Assay: immunoSEQ multiplex PCR; the TCRdb copy retains only in-frame clones and omits some. This table holds about 110,000 clones, over 60% found once. This clonotype originated in a female donor in good health and CMV-seropositive. Sequencing was carried out using PBMCs.

The CDR3 DNA reads as TGTGCCAGCAGTGCAGAGACAGGGAAGGGGTACGAGCAGTACTTC. This codes for CASSAETGKGYEQYF. V is TRBV6-4 and J is TRBJ2-7, with TRBD1 matching over 7 bases. V lost 4 bases and J lost 4; bases outside the gene matches: 10. Germline assignment: CDR1 MRHNA and CDR2 SNTAGT. This CDR3 region has 15 residues.